Below are 31 T cell receptor beta chains sequenced from a single sample in a study of CD8 T cells in Susac syndrome. Random hexamers were used to reverse transcribe an amount of about 0.45 to 1 ug RNA. TCRdb re-called the immunoSEQ multiplex PCR reads through MiXCR, storing one row per CDR3 protein. The sample has some 180,000 distinct CDR3 sequences, about 94% seen once; the top ten hold more than 0.1%. Sequenced: CD4+ T cells from PBMCs. The receptors originated from a human donor in good health.

The chain combines TRBV4-3 with TRBJ1-2; 8 bases are a match to TRBD1. The CDR3 has 14 residues. V shed 4 bases, J shed 8 bases, and the junction held 9 bases outside the gene matches. Germline values: CDR1 LGHNA, CDR2 YSLEER. The CDR3 bases are TGCGCCAGCAGCCTATCGACAGGGGCGGAAGGCTACACCTTC. As protein: CASSLSTGAEGYTF.

The chain employs TRBV11-1 and TRBJ1-1; the match to TRBD1 covers 7 bases. The germline V gene has CDR1 SGHAT and CDR2 FQDESV (reference sequence). This CDR3 is 15 amino acids long. V lost 5 bases, J lost 0 bases, and 6 bases stayed unmatched. The CDR3 loop reads CASSPTGTVNTEAFF. CDR3 bases: TGTGCCAGCAGCCCTACCGGGACAGTGAACACTGAAGCTTTCTTT.

This chain connects TRBV12-3 or TRBV12-4 to TRBJ1-2; 7 positions match TRBD1. J gave up 8 bases and V 4 bases, and 13 bases lay outside the gene matches. The CDR3 spans 15 residues. The CDR3 DNA follows: TGTGCCAGCAGTTCCTCCGGGACAGCCAAGAGGGGCTACACCTTC. Translated: CASSSSGTAKRGYTF.

The chain uses TRBV5-6 and TRBJ2-6; a weak D match, TRBD2 (6 bases). Between the trimmed V and J ends, which lost 4 bases and 4 bases, there was a span of 12 bases. The CDR3 is 15 amino acids. Per germline, CDR1 SGHDT and CDR2 YYEEEE. CDR3 residues: CASSRRGTGANVLTF. The CDR3 nucleotides read TGTGCCAGCAGCCGCCGGGGGACCGGGGCCAACGTCCTGACTTTC.

The chain joins TRBV15 to TRBJ1-5; unclear D gene. The length of the CDR3 is 15 residues. Trimming removed 0 bases from V and 7 bases from J, with 13 bases in between. CDR1 and CDR2 (germline): LNHNV, YYDKDF (reference sequence). DNA for the CDR3: TGTGCCACCAGCAGAGATGGGAGGGCAGAACAGCCCCAGCATTTT. It yields the protein CATSRDGRAEQPQHF.

CDR3 in DNA: TGCAGTGAGTTGCACCAAGAGACCCAGTACTTC. Translated, it gives CSELHQETQYF. This sequence joins TRBV20-1 and TRBJ2-5; D unresolved. V was shortened by 7 bases and J by 0 bases, with 6 bases between the two germline ends. The length of the CDR3 is 11 residues. CDR1 DFQATT and CDR2 SNEGSKA come from the germline V gene (reference sequence).

This chain links TRBV24-1 with TRBJ2-3; no clear D. Germline lookup yields CDR1 KGHDR and CDR2 SFDVKD. Trimming stripped 6 bases from V and 0 bases from J, with 3 bases between. The CDR3 length is 12 residues. CDR3 sequence (DNA): TGTGCCACCAGTCGTAGCACAGATACGCAGTATTTT. Protein product: CATSRSTDTQYF.

V gene TRBV6-6 combines with J gene TRBJ1-1; D is ambiguous. Deletions cut 11 bases from V and 0 bases from J, with 16 bases between. Germline lookup yields CDR1 MNHNY and CDR2 SVGAGI (reference sequence). CDR3 size: 14 residues. The CDR3 nucleotides read TGTGCCCATTCAGAGGCTGGGATGAACACTGAAGCTTTCTTT. Residues: CAHSEAGMNTEAFF.

The J gene is TRBJ2-1, the V gene TRBV7-9, with D possibly being TRBD2 (6 bases). Trimming pared 5 bases from V and 7 bases from J, leaving 18 bases between. CDR3 length: 15 amino acids. Germline CDR1 is SEHNR and CDR2 is FQNEAQ (reference sequence). In nucleotides, the CDR3 is TGTGCCAGCAGCCCTCCGTGGAGGGTAGGGAATGAGCAGTTCTTC. It yields the protein CASSPPWRVGNEQFF.

V usage is TRBV20-1 and J usage is TRBJ2-7; tentatively, D is TRBD1 or TRBD2 (5 bases each). V lost 3 bases, J lost 0 bases, and 15 bases lay in between. The CDR3 has 15 amino acids. Germline V gene sequence: CDR1 DFQATT, CDR2 SNEGSKA (reference sequence). This chain's CDR3 is CSARTGTASSYEQYF. CDR3 bases: TGCAGTGCTAGGACCGGGACGGCTAGCTCCTACGAGCAGTACTTC.

The chain employs TRBV18 and TRBJ1-1; D is ambiguous. V was pared by 3 bases and J by 4 bases, with 6 bases between. Germline-derived CDR1 and CDR2 are KGHSH and LQKENI. There are 12 residues in the CDR3. CDR3 DNA: TGTGCCAGCTCACCTCAACTCACTGAAGCTTTCTTT. As protein: CASSPQLTEAFF.

The rearrangement links TRBV3-1 to TRBJ2-4; D unclear. Per germline, CDR1 LGHDT and CDR2 YNNKEL (reference sequence). There are 14 residues in the CDR3. V was trimmed by 4 bases and J by 3 bases, leaving 10 bases between them. The CDR3 region has the DNA TGTGCCAGCAGCCCCCCTAGAGACAAAAACATTCAGTACTTC. Translated, it gives CASSPPRDKNIQYF.

The V gene is TRBV7-2, the J gene TRBJ2-5; D uncertain. Trimming took 2 bases from V and 3 from J, leaving 16 bases between them. The CDR3 spans 16 residues. CDR1 is SGHTA and CDR2 is FQGNSA in the germline V gene. CDR3 DNA: TGTGCCAGCAGCTTACACTACCTCGCCCTCAAAGAGACCCAGTACTTC. Its protein product is CASSLHYLALKETQYF.

This clonotype was seen only a few times. The chain couples TRBV7-2 to TRBJ1-5; 7 nucleotides agree with TRBD1. Germline loops: CDR1 SGHTA, CDR2 FQGNSA. The CDR3 is made up of 15 amino acids. With V trimmed by 5 bases and J by 2 bases, 6 bases remained unmatched. The CDR3 coding sequence is TGTGCCAGCAGCCCAGGGGGGGAGGGCAATCAGCCCCAGCATTTT. Translation gives CASSPGGEGNQPQHF.

The chain joins TRBV6-6 to TRBJ2-4; weak D call: TRBD2 (6 bases). V lost 5 bases to trimming and J lost 0 bases, with 11 bases between them. From germline, CDR1 is MNHNY and CDR2 SVGAGI (reference sequence). The CDR3 consists of 15 residues. CDR3 residues: CASSTSGGAKNIQYF. CDR3 coding DNA: TGTGCCAGCAGTACCTCCGGGGGAGCCAAAAACATTCAGTACTTC.

V is TRBV29-1 and J is TRBJ2-2; D remains ambiguous. Germline V CDR1 and CDR2: SQVTM, ANQGSEA. V lost 3 bases and J lost 4, with 6 bases in between. The CDR3 extends over 12 amino acids. The CDR3 loop is CSVDKSTGELFF. The CDR3 bases are TGCAGCGTTGATAAGTCCACCGGGGAGCTGTTTTTT.

The chain is built from TRBV14 and TRBJ2-7; unclear D gene. V lost 2 bases and J 5 bases, leaving 4 bases between the germline ends. CDR1 and CDR2 from the germline V gene are SGHDN and FVKESK. The CDR3 is 11 amino acids. The chain's CDR3 is CASSQHDEQYF. The CDR3 DNA is TGTGCCAGCAGCCAACACGACGAGCAGTACTTC.

This rearrangement joins TRBV20-1 to TRBJ2-2; 8 nucleotides agree with TRBD1. The CDR3 loop spans 15 amino acids. Trimming at V came to 2 bases and at J to 4 bases, leaving 6 bases not matched to a gene. Germline V gene data show CDR1 as DFQATT and CDR2 as SNEGSKA (reference sequence). The CDR3 loop is CSARMGRGPTGELFF. Written as DNA, the CDR3 is TGCAGTGCTAGAATGGGCAGGGGGCCCACCGGGGAGCTGTTTTTT.

The V and J genes are TRBV7-2 and TRBJ2-3; D perhaps matches TRBD2 (5 bases). The ends were cut back, 4 bases at V and 1 base at J, with 9 bases in the middle. The germline V gene encodes CDR1 SGHTA and CDR2 FQGNSA. The CDR3 is made up of 14 amino acids. CDR3 residues: CASSSGLRTDTQYF. DNA for the CDR3: TGTGCCAGCAGCTCTGGACTCCGCACAGATACGCAGTATTTT.

The V and J genes are TRBV12-3 or TRBV12-4 and TRBJ2-5; 7 bases line up with TRBD1. CDR3 length: 16 amino acids. The trim removed 5 bases at V and 0 bases at J, leaving 9 bases unmatched. CDR3 residues: CASSLTGRGNQETQYF. The CDR3 DNA reads as TGTGCCAGCAGTCTGACAGGGAGAGGGAACCAAGAGACCCAGTACTTC.

Regarding this clonotype: Its ends do not fully match the called genes, so a read error is possible. The chain links TRBV6-2 or TRBV6-3 to TRBJ1-2; D might be TRBD1 (5 bases). The CDR3 consists of 14 residues. Germline lookup yields CDR1 MNHEY and CDR2 SVGEGT. Here the CDR3 DNA reads TGTGCCAGCGGTTACCACGGGGCCAACTATGGCTACACCTTC. Translating it yields CASGYHGANYGYTF.

J is TRBJ2-3 and V is TRBV5-6; D may be TRBD2 (5 bases). CDR1 and CDR2 (germline): SGHDT, YYEEEE. The CDR3 consists of 16 residues. Trimming took 3 bases from V and 2 from J, leaving 16 bases between them. The CDR3 region has the DNA TGTGCCAGCAGCTCTGGTCTAGCTCCCGACACAGATACGCAGTATTTT. It is translated as CASSSGLAPDTDTQYF.

The chain has TRBV20-1 and TRBJ2-7, with a weak D call TRBD2 (6 bases). The CDR3 spans 12 residues. Germline CDR1 and CDR2: DFQATT and SNEGSKA (reference sequence). The germline V and J ends were trimmed by 2 bases and 4 bases, with 9 bases remaining between them. CDR3 residues: CSARPAGYEQYF. In DNA form, the CDR3 reads TGCAGTGCTAGACCTGCGGGGTACGAGCAGTACTTC.

The chain carries TRBV24-1 and TRBJ2-1; 9 bases map to TRBD1. The CDR3 has 14 residues. Germline CDR1 and CDR2: KGHDR and SFDVKD. The junction had 7 bases not matched to a gene; V was cut back by 5 bases and J by 9 bases. The CDR3 here is CATSGGQGRGEQFF. DNA for the CDR3: TGTGCCACCAGTGGGGGACAGGGTCGCGGTGAGCAGTTCTTC.

The chain recombines TRBV30 with TRBJ2-4; 7 bases fit TRBD1. Losses at the gene ends were 2 bases for V and 9 bases for J; bases not matched to a gene: 7. CDR1 GTSNPN and CDR2 SVGIG come from the germline V gene (reference sequence). The CDR3 has 13 residues. CDR3: CAWSTGDIPIQYF. The CDR3 coding sequence is TGTGCCTGGAGTACAGGGGACATCCCCATTCAGTACTTC.

This chain uses TRBV25-1 with TRBJ1-5, with D hard to call. Germline V gene sequence: CDR1 MGHDK, CDR2 SYGVNS. The CDR3 has 18 amino acids. The ends were cut back, 6 bases at V and 6 bases at J, with 27 bases in the middle. In nucleotides, the CDR3 is TGTGCCAGCAGAAACACAAGGTGGAGCCTCGGGCTGGCTCAGCCCCAGCATTTT. This gives the protein CASRNTRWSLGLAQPQHF. The variable domain in full, with the rest retrieved from reference TRBV25-1 and TRBJ1-5, is EADIYQTPRYLVIGTGKKITLECSQTMGHDKMYWYQQDPGMELHLIHYSYGVNSTEKGDLSSESTVSRIRTEHFPLTLESARPSHTSQYLCASRNTRWSLGLAQPQHFGDGTRLSIL.

This clonotype was recorded once. The V call is TRBV12-3 or TRBV12-4, the J call TRBJ2-1, with D hard to call. V lost 0 bases, J lost 7 bases, and 19 bases lay in between. This CDR3 comprises 17 residues. Written as DNA, the CDR3 is TGTGCCAGCAGTTTAGCCCGACTGGCCCGGTCCATGAATGAGCAGTTCTTC. Its protein product is CASSLARLARSMNEQFF.

The DNA of the CDR3 is TGCAGCGGGGTGGGAGGGAGGAATGAGCAGTTCTTC. Translating it yields CSGVGGRNEQFF. The chain employs TRBV20-1 and TRBJ2-1; 7 positions agree with TRBD2. CDR3 length: 12 amino acids. From germline, CDR1 is DFQATT and CDR2 SNEGSKA (reference sequence).

This sequence joins TRBV5-1 and TRBJ2-3, with 14 bases lining up with TRBD2. Per germline, CDR1 SGHRS and CDR2 YFSETQ. V dropped 3 bases and J dropped 4; count of bases not matched to a gene: 7. This CDR3 comprises 17 residues. CDR3 protein: CASSSGTSGRRADTQYF. For the CDR3, the DNA is TGCGCCAGCAGCTCCGGGACTAGCGGGAGAAGGGCAGATACGCAGTATTTT.

This clonotype occurred once. This chain joins TRBV27 and TRBJ2-3, with D perhaps matching TRBD1 (5 bases). Trimming took off 2 bases at V and 0 bases at J, with 12 bases between the two ends. The V gene's germline CDR1 is MNHEY and CDR2 SMNVEV (reference sequence). The CDR3 consists of 16 residues. This chain's CDR3 is CASSLIQELSTDTQYF. Here the CDR3 DNA reads TGTGCCAGCAGTTTAATACAGGAGCTAAGCACAGATACGCAGTATTTT.

This chain joins TRBV28 and TRBJ2-5; no clear D. The CDR3 runs 13 residues. With 3 bases removed from V and 1 base from J, the gap between germline ends came to 6 bases. The germline gives CDR1 MDHEN, CDR2 SYDVKM. The CDR3 region is CASSLKLQETQYF. CDR3 DNA sequence: TGTGCCAGCAGTTTGAAACTCCAAGAGACCCAGTACTTC. Full variable domain (missing parts from reference TRBV28 and TRBJ2-5): DVKVTQSSRYLVKRTGEKVFLECVQDMDHENMFWYRQDPGLGLRLIYFSYDVKMKEKGDIPEGYSVSREKKERFSLILESASTNQTSMYLCASSLKLQETQYFGPGTRLLVL.